This TCR beta chain was retrieved from a study of cytomegalovirus exposure and HLA in healthy donors. Primers for the PCR totalled 60 Vbeta and 13 Jbeta. The method was immunoSEQ multiplex PCR; TCRdb's version includes in-frame clones alone and lacks a portion of them. The profile covers 90,000 to 130,000 clones, with 76% appearing a single time and around an eighth taken by the ten largest. Sequencing used PBMCs. The origin of this receptor is a man younger than 40 in good health and CMV-seropositive.

CDR3 in amino acids: CASSLVGVGYGYTF. The CDR3 bases are TGTGCCAGCAGTTTAGTCGGGGTGGGCTATGGCTACACCTTC. This rearrangement joins TRBV28 to TRBJ1-2; D is unresolved. V lost 2 bases and J 4 bases, leaving 11 bases between the germline ends. This CDR3 has 14 amino acids. CDR1 and CDR2 (germline): MDHEN, SYDVKM.